The sequence of this TCR beta chain was determined in a study of blood T cells in healthy people across ages. This clonotype was observed at least ten times. No antigen is known for it. A read error may produce the germline difference seen at one junction end. Study-wide findings and caveats: PBMC samples, being unsorted, prevented any conclusive comparison of naive and antigen-experienced cells.

The CDR3 runs to 14 residues. In germline, CDR1 is SGHRS, CDR2 YFSETQ. A J-beta primer mix and a sample-barcoded 5' primer were used in a second PCR of roughly 7 to 12 cycles. TCRdb redid the calling of the 5' RACE reads with MiXCR, one entry per CDR3 protein. This sample yields roughly 2 million distinct CDR3 sequences, of which around half are seen a single time; 2.1% belongs to the top ten. Specimen: blood. The receptor comes from a woman between 40 and 50 years old in good health. V gene TRBV5-1 combines with J gene TRBJ2-3; D is unclear. Here the CDR3 reads CASSLGSLTDTQYF. The DNA of the CDR3 is TGTGCCAGCAGTTTAGGGTCCCTGACAGATACGCAGTATTTT.